A selection of T cell receptor beta chains follows, all from one sample in a study of CD8 T cells in ankylosing spondylitis. From the 5' RACE reads, TCRdb called clonotypes with MiXCR, one entry per CDR3 protein. The repertoire holds 150,000 to 200,000 distinct CDR3 sequences, 10% to 15% seen once, with more than 9.5% in the top ten. Source material: blood, either unsorted or a sorted T cell fraction (not recorded which). These receptors came from a female donor with ankylosing spondylitis or in good health (not recorded which). Each CDR3 is given with its conserved first and last residue. The D gene is left open where the match is weak. Clone size, where shown, is once, few, many, or a class for clones that have expanded.

abundance,d_gene,j_gene,v_gene,CDR3aa,CDR3nt
many,NA,TRBJ2-2,TRBV10-3,CAIRTGQNTGELFF,TGTGCCATCAGGACAGGCCAGAACACCGGGGAGCTGTTTTTT
few,TRBD1,TRBJ2-7,TRBV20-1,CSARDQGTDFYEQYF,TGCAGTGCTAGAGATCAAGGGACAGACTTCTACGAGCAGTACTTC
NA,NA,TRBJ1-1,TRBV18,CASSSTANTEAFF,TGTGCCAGCTCATCAACGGCGAACACTGAAGCTTTCTTT
NA,NA,TRBJ1-5,TRBV20-1,CSAYRDNQPQHF,TGCAGTGCTTACAGGGATAATCAGCCCCAGCATTTT
few,NA,TRBJ2-1,TRBV20-1,CSASGVLAINEQFF,TGCAGTGCTAGTGGTGTCCTAGCAATCAATGAGCAGTTCTTC
few,TRBD1,TRBJ1-5,TRBV3-1,CASSQEGGRGQQPQHF,TGTGCCAGCAGCCAAGAAGGGGGCAGGGGGCAACAGCCCCAGCATTTT
NA,NA,TRBJ2-5,TRBV18,CASSLPGREETQYF,TGTGCCAGCTCACTGCCTGGCAGGGAAGAGACCCAGTACTTC
many,NA,TRBJ1-2,TRBV9,CASSVGGAEGYTF,TGTGCCAGCAGCGTAGGGGGTGCCGAGGGCTACACCTTC
NA,NA,TRBJ2-1,TRBV12-3/TRBV12-4,CASAEIYNEQFF,TGTGCCAGCGCGGAGATTTACAATGAGCAGTTCTTC
many,TRBD1,TRBJ1-1,TRBV12-3/TRBV12-4,CASTRTGRTEAFF,TGTGCCAGCACCCGGACAGGGCGTACTGAAGCTTTCTTT
many,NA,TRBJ1-1,TRBV5-1,CASSLARGRLEAFF,TGCGCCAGCAGCTTGGCTCGTGGCAGACTAGAAGCTTTCTTT
many,NA,TRBJ1-1,TRBV28,CASRVTQGRNTEAFF,TGTGCCAGCAGGGTAACACAGGGACGGAACACTGAAGCTTTCTTT
NA,NA,TRBJ2-2,TRBV12-3/TRBV12-4,CASSLGGSDTGELFF,TGTGCCAGCAGTTTAGGGGGGTCAGACACCGGGGAGCTGTTTTTT
many,TRBD2,TRBJ2-1,TRBV20-1,CSLTSGLYNEQFF,TGCAGTCTGACTAGCGGGCTTTACAATGAGCAGTTCTTC
many,TRBD1,TRBJ2-2,TRBV15,CATSRQTGVGTGELFF,TGTGCCACCAGCAGGCAAACAGGGGTTGGAACCGGGGAGCTGTTTTTT
many,NA,TRBJ2-1,TRBV20-1,CSAGQRQYNEQFF,TGCAGTGCCGGGCAGCGTCAATACAATGAGCAGTTCTTC